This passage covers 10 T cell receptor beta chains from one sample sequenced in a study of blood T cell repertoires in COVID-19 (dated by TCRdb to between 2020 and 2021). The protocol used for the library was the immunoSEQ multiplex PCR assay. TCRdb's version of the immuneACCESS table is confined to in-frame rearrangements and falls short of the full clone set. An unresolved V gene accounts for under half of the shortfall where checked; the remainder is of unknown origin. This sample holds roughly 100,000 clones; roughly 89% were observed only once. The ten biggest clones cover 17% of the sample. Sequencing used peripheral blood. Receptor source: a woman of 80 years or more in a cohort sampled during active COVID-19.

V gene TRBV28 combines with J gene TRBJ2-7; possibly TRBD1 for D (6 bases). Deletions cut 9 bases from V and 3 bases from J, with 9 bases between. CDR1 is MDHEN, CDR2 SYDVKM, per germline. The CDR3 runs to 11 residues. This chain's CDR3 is CASATGYEQYF. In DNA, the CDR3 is TGTGCCAGTGCGACAGGCTACGAGCAGTACTTC. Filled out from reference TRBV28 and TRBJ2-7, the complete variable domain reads DVKVTQSSRYLVKRTGEKVFLECVQDMDHENMFWYRQDPGLGLRLIYFSYDVKMKEKGDIPEGYSVSREKKERFSLILESASTNQTSMYLCASATGYEQYFGPGTRLTVT.

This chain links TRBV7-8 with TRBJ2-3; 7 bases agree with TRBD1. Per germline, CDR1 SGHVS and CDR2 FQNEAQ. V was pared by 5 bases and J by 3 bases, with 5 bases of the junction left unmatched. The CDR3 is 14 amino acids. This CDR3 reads CASSRDSQTDTQYF. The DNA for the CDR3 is TGTGCCAGCAGCAGGGACAGCCAAACAGATACGCAGTATTTT.

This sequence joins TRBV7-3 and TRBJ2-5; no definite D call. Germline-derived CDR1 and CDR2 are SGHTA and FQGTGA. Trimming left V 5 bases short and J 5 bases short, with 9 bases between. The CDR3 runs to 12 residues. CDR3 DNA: TGTGCCAGCAGCCATACTCGGGAGACCCAGTACTTC. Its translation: CASSHTRETQYF.

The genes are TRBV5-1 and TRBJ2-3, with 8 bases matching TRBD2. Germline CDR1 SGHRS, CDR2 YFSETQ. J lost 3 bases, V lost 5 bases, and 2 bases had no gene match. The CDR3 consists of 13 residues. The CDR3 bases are TGCGCCAGCAGACTAGCGGTAACAGATACGCAGTATTTT. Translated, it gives CASRLAVTDTQYF.

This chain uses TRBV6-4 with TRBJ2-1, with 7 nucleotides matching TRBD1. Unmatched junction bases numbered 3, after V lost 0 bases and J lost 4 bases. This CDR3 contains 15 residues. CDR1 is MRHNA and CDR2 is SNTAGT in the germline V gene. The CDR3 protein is CASSDSMGQYNEQFF. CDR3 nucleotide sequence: TGTGCCAGCAGTGACTCGATGGGACAGTACAATGAGCAGTTCTTC.

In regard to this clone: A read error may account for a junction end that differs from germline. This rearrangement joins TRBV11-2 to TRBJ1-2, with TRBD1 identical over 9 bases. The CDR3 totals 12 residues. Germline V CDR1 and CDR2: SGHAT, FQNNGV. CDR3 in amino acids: CTSSWDRDGYTF. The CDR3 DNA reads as TGTACCAGCAGCTGGGACAGGGATGGCTACACCTTC.

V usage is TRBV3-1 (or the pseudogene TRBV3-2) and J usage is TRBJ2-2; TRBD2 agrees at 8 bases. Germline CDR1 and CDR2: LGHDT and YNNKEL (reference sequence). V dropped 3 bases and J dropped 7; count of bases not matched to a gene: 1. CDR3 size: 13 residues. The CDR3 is CASSHSGIGELFF. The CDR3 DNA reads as TGTGCCAGCAGCCATAGCGGGATCGGGGAGCTGTTTTTT.

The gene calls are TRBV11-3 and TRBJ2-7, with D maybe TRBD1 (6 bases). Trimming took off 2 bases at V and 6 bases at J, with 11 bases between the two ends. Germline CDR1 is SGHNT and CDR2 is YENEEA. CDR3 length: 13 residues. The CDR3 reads CASSLIQGTEQYF. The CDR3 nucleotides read TGTGCCAGCAGCTTAATACAGGGCACCGAGCAGTACTTC.

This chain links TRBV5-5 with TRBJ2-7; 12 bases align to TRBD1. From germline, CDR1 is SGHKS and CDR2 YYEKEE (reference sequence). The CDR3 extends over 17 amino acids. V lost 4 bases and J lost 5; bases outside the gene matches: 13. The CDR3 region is CASSGSPGQGAWDEQYF. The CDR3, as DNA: TGTGCCAGCAGCGGGTCCCCGGGACAGGGGGCATGGGACGAGCAGTACTTC.

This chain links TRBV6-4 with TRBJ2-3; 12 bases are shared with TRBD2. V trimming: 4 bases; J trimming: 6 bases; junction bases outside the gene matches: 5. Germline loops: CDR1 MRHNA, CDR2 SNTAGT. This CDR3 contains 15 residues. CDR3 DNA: TGTGCCAGCAGTGTACTAGCGGGGGGTGCGGATACGCAGTATTTT. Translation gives CASSVLAGGADTQYF.